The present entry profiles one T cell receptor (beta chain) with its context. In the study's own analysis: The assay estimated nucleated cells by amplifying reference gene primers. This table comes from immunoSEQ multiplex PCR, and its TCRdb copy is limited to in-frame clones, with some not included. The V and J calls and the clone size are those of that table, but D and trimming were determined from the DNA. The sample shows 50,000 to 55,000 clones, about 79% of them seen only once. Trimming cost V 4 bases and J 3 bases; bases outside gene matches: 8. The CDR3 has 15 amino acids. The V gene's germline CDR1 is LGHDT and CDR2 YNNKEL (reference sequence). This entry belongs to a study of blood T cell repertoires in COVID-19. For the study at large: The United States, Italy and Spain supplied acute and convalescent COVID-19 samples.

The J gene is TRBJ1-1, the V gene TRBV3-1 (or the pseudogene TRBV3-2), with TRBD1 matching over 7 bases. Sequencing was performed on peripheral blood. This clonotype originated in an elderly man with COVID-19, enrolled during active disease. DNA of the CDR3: TGTGCCAGCAGCCTCAGGGGGAGGTCGGACACTGAAGCTTTCTTT. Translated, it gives CASSLRGRSDTEAFF.